The 12 T cell receptor beta chains below come from one sample, sequenced in a study of siplizumab effects on memory and regulatory T cells. Here immunoSEQ multiplex PCR was the method, and the copy in TCRdb shows in-frame clones only, minus some. The table records some 96,000 clones, about nine tenths of them present only once. Sequences were obtained from CD4+ T cells sorted from blood. These receptor sequences come from a human donor in good health.

The count of this clone is one. CDR3 amino acids: CASSYVQLGSPLHF. In DNA form, the CDR3 reads TGTGCCAGCAGTTACGTTCAGTTAGGTTCACCCCTCCACTTT. V gene TRBV6-5 combines with J gene TRBJ1-6; D unclear. The V gene lost 2 bases and the J gene lost 9 bases, with 11 bases spanning the gap. The CDR3 loop spans 14 amino acids. CDR1 is MNHEY, CDR2 SVGAGI, per germline.

CDR3 DNA sequence: TGCGCCAGCAGCCCGCCGGGAACCTCTGGAAACACCATATATTTT. It translates to CASSPPGTSGNTIYF. The chain combines TRBV4-1 with TRBJ1-3; D not resolved. The CDR3 sequence is 15 residues long. Germline CDR1 is MGHRA and CDR2 is YSYEKL. Trimming stripped 4 bases from V and 0 bases from J, with 10 bases between.

This clone was recorded once. The chain carries TRBV5-1 and TRBJ2-5; 7 bases map to TRBD2. The CDR3 sequence is 12 residues long. V lost 4 bases to trimming and J lost 5 bases; unmatched junction nucleotides: 2. Germline lookup yields CDR1 SGHRS and CDR2 YFSETQ. This chain's CDR3 is CASSREGETQYF. The CDR3 coding sequence is TGCGCCAGCAGCAGGGAGGGTGAGACCCAGTACTTC.

The gene calls are TRBV11-2 and TRBJ1-4, with 10 bases that match TRBD1. J lost 5 bases, V lost 1 base, and 4 bases had no gene match. From germline, CDR1 is SGHAT and CDR2 FQNNGV. The CDR3 contains 16 residues. The chain's CDR3 is CASSLGGGQGNEKLFF. CDR3 DNA: TGTGCCAGCAGCTTAGGAGGGGGACAGGGGAATGAAAAACTGTTTTTT.

In this sample, this clone turned up a few times. The rearrangement joins TRBV30 to TRBJ1-1; 10 positions match TRBD1. V shed 3 bases and J 7 bases; nucleotides not matched to a gene: 11. Germline V CDR1 and CDR2: GTSNPN, SVGIG (reference sequence). The CDR3 covers 15 residues. The CDR3 nucleotides read TGTGCCTGGAGGGCAAGTGACAGGGGGCAGGGTGAAGCTTTCTTT. Its protein product is CAWRASDRGQGEAFF. Based on the CDR3 plus reference TRBV30 and TRBJ1-1, the full variable domain is SQTIHQWPATLVQPVGSPLSLECTVEGTSNPNLYWYRQAAGRGLQLLFYSVGIGQISSEVPQNLSASRPQDRQFILSSKKLLLSDSGFYLCAWRASDRGQGEAFFGQGTRLTVV.

The chain is built from TRBV6-1 and TRBJ1-5; tentatively, D is TRBD1 (5 bases). Germline loops: CDR1 MNHNS, CDR2 SASEGT. CDR3 length equals 14 residues. V was trimmed by 6 bases and J by 3 bases, leaving 12 bases between them. Written as DNA, the CDR3 is TGTGCCAGCAGCCTGCCAGGGCCCAATCAGCCCCAGCATTTT. This gives the protein CASSLPGPNQPQHF.

V is TRBV6-5 and J is TRBJ1-5, with D tentatively TRBD1 (5 bases). The V gene lost 7 bases and the J gene lost 11 bases, with 18 bases spanning the gap. Germline V lookup: CDR1 MNHEY, CDR2 SVGAGI. The CDR3 is 13 amino acids. CDR3 in DNA: TGTGCCAGCACCCCGGCGGGGGGTGGGTCCCAGCATTTT. This encodes CASTPAGGGSQHF.

The chain has TRBV7-2 and TRBJ1-3, with D uncertain. The CDR3 consists of 15 residues. Trimming removed 3 bases at V and 2 bases at J, with 11 bases between. The germline CDR1 and CDR2 sequences are SGHTA and FQGNSA. The CDR3 is CASSFGLSPGNTIYF. In nucleotides, the CDR3 is TGTGCCAGCAGCTTCGGTCTCTCCCCTGGAAACACCATATATTTT.

Here the CDR3 DNA reads TGTGCCAGCAGCTGGCTGCCAAATGAAAAACTGTTTTTT. Translating it yields CASSWLPNEKLFF. V usage is TRBV5-4 and J usage is TRBJ1-4; D not certain. V was trimmed by 3 bases and J by 5 bases, leaving 8 bases between them. CDR3 size: 13 residues. CDR1 and CDR2 from the germline V gene are SGHNT and YYREEE (reference sequence).

The gene calls are TRBV5-1 and TRBJ1-1; D perhaps matches TRBD1 (6 bases). V lost 3 bases and J lost 2, with 11 bases in between. The CDR3 has 14 amino acids. Germline-derived CDR1 and CDR2 are SGHRS and YFSETQ. CDR3 sequence: CASSWGGSNTEAFF. The CDR3 bases are TGCGCCAGCAGCTGGGGGGGCTCCAACACTGAAGCTTTCTTT.

In this sample, this clone turned up once. The rearrangement links TRBV7-3 to TRBJ2-5; 8 bases are a match to TRBD2. There are 15 residues in the CDR3. Losses at the gene ends were 5 bases for V and 7 bases for J; bases not matched to a gene: 12. Germline V CDR1 and CDR2: SGHTA, FQGTGA. The CDR3 here is CASSPSLFAGGTQYF. For the CDR3, the DNA is TGTGCCAGCAGCCCCTCTTTATTTGCGGGGGGGACCCAGTACTTC.

The V call is TRBV5-6, the J call TRBJ1-2; no reliable D call. Trimming pared 2 bases from V and 4 bases from J, leaving 9 bases between. The V gene's germline CDR1 is SGHDT and CDR2 YYEEEE. The CDR3 totals 13 residues. Here the CDR3 DNA reads TGTGCCAGCAGCTTACCGGATATCTATGGCTACACCTTC. Translating gives CASSLPDIYGYTF. Full variable domain (remainder filled in from reference TRBV5-6 and TRBJ1-2): DAGVTQSPTHLIKTRGQQVTLRCSPKSGHDTVSWYQQALGQGPQFIFQYYEEEERQRGNFPDRFSGHQFPNYSSELNVNALLLGDSALYLCASSLPDIYGYTFGSGTRLTVV.